This TCR beta chain was observed in a study of blood T cell dynamics during melanoma immunotherapy. V was shortened by 2 bases and J by 0 bases, with 5 bases between the two germline ends. This CDR3 region has 15 residues. The germline V gene encodes CDR1 SGHTA and CDR2 FQGNSA. Each bulk PBMC sample had 300 to 350 ng DNA loaded. TCRdb's copy holds only in-frame clones and misses some; the assay was immunoSEQ multiplex PCR. The repertoire consists of 13,000 or so clones, with over 85% occurring once and the leading ten covering 3% to 3.5%. Time point of the sample: pre-treatment baseline. Response was assessed by RECIST 1.1 at 12 weeks, except a couple of rapid progressors.

The sequencing used blood, collected from a patient treated with checkpoint blockade. J is TRBJ2-6 and V is TRBV7-2; D is undetermined. The receptor's source is a human donor with melanoma. This CDR3 reads CASSLSGSGANVLTF. The CDR3 coding sequence is TGTGCCAGCAGCTTATCGGGCTCTGGGGCCAACGTCCTGACTTTC.